The clone carrying this T cell receptor (beta chain) appeared once. Its antigen is as yet unknown. Using immunoSEQ multiplex PCR, the repertoire was profiled, and TCRdb retains in-frame clones only, with some absent. The sample carries about 24,000 clones, around 86% recorded once. The data originate from a study of T cells in localized non-small cell lung cancer. The study, taken as a whole, reports: Tumor samples were not multi-region, leaving intratumor heterogeneity unexcluded. Of the top 100 tumor clones, median around 55 were in adjacent lung, some 30 among its top 100.

Trimming left V 4 bases short and J 1 base short, with 13 bases between. Germline CDR1 reads SGHAT; CDR2 reads FQNNGV. This CDR3 contains 15 residues. This clonotype originated in a male donor aged 60 or over with stage II squamous cell lung carcinoma. The rearrangement uses TRBV11-2 and TRBJ1-1; D unclear. Sequencing used peripheral blood, obtained before any cancer treatment. The CDR3 sequence is CASSSPSAANTEAFF. CDR3 sequence (DNA): TGTGCCAGCAGCTCCCCCAGCGCCGCGAACACTGAAGCTTTCTTT.